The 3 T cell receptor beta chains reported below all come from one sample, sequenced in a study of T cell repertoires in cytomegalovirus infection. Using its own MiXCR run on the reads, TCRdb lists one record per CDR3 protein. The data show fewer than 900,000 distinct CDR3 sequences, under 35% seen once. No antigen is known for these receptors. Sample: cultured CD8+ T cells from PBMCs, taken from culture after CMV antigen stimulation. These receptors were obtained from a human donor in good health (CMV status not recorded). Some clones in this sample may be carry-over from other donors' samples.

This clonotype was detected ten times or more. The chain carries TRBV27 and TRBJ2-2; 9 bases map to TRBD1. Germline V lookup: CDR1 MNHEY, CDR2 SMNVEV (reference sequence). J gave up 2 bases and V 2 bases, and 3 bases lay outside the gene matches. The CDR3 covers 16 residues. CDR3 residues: CASSLPTGGNTGELFF. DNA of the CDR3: TGTGCCAGCAGTTTACCGACAGGGGGAAACACCGGGGAGCTGTTTTTT.

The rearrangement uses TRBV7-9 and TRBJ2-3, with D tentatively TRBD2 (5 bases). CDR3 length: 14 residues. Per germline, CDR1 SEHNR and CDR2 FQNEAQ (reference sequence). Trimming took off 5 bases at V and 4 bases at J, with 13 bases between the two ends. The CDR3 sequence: CASSPRGPADTQYF. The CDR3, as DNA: TGTGCCAGCAGCCCCCGAGGGCCCGCAGATACGCAGTATTTT.

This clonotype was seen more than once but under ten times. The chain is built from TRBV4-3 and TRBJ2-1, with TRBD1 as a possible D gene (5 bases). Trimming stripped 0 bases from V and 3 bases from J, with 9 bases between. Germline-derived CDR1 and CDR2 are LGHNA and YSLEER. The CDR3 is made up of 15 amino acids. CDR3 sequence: CASSQDPGFYNEQFF. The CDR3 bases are TGCGCCAGCAGCCAAGACCCAGGGTTCTACAATGAGCAGTTCTTC.